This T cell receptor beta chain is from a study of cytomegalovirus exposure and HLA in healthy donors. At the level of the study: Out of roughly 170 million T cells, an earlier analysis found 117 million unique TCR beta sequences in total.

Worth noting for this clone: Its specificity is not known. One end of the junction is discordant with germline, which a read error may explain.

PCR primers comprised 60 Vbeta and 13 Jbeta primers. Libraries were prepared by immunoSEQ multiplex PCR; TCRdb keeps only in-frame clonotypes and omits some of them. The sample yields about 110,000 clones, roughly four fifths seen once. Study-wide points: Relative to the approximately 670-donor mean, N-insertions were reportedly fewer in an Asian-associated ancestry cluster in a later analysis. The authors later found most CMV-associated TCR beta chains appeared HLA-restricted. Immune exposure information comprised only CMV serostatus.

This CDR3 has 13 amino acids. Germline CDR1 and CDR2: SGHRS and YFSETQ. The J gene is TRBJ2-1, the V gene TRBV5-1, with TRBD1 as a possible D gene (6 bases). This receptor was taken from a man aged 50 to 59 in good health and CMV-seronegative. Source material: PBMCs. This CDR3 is CASSLVWDNEQFF. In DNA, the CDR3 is TGCGCCAGCAGCTTAGTCTGGGACAACGAGCAGTTCTTC.